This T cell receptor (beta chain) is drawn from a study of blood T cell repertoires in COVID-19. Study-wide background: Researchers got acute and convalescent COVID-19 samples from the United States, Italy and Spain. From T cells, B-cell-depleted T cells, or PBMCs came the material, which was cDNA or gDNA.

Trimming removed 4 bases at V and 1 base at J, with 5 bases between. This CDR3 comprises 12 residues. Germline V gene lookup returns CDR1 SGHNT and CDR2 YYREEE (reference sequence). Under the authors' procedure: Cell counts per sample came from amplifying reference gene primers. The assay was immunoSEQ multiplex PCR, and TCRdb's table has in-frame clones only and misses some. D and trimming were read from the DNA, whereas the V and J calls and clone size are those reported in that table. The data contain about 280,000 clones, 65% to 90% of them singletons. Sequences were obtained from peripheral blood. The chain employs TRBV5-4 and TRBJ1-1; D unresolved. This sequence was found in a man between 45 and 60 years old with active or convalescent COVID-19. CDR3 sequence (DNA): TGTGCCAGCAGCCCGAGGAACACTGAAGCTTTCTTT. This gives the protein CASSPRNTEAFF. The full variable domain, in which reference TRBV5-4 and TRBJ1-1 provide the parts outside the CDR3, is ETGVTQSPTHLIKTRGQQVTLRCSSQSGHNTVSWYQQALGQGPQFIFQYYREEENGRGNFPPRFSGLQFPNYSSELNVNALELDDSALYLCASSPRNTEAFFGQGTRLTVV.